The clone carrying this TCR beta chain has more than one count but fewer than ten. Antigen: not known. With 6 bases removed from V and 6 bases from J, the gap between germline ends came to 18 bases. CDR1 is MNHNS and CDR2 is SASEGT in the germline V gene. The CDR3 is made up of 16 amino acids. This record comes from a study of T cells in Graves' hyperthyroidism and ophthalmopathy. Findings and limits, study-wide: Blood also contained most expanded thyroid clonotypes above 0.001.

TCR beta CDR3 regions were amplified from RNA. A set of HTBI primers served as the primers for a first-round RT-PCR of the TCR CDR3. TCRdb reprocessed the multiplex PCR reads via MiXCR and lists one record per CDR3 protein. The top ten hold about 45% of the sample, which has 560,000 or so distinct CDR3 sequences, just under 20% seen once. PBMCs were obtained from approximately 10 ml fresh peripheral blood. Sequencing input: blood. This sequence was found in a man aged 40-49 years with Graves' ophthalmopathy. This sequence joins TRBV6-1 and TRBJ1-6, with D tentatively TRBD1 (6 bases). DNA of the CDR3: TGTGCCAGCAGCATCTCCAGACCGGGGGCTAATTCACCCCTCCACTTT. It yields the protein CASSISRPGANSPLHF.